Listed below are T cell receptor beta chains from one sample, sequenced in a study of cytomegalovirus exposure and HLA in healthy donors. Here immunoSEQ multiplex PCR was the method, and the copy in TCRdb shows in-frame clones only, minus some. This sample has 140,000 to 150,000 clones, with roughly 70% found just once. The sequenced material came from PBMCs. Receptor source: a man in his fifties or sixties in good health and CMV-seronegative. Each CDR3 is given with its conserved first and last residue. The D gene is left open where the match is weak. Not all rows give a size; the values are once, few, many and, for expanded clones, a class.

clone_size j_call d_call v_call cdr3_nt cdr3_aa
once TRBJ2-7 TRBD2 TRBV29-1 TGCAGCGCCGGAGGACTAGCGGGACGGAGCTCCTACGAGCAGTACTTC CSAGGLAGRSSYEQYF
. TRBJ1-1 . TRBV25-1 TGTGCCAGCAGTCCACCTGAGGAGGACGGCACTGAAGCTTTCTTT CASSPPEEDGTEAFF
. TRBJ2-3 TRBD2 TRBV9 TGTGCCAGCAGCCCCCGGCCGGGACTAGCGGGAGGGGGGGGCACAGATACGCAGTATTTT CASSPRPGLAGGGGTDTQYF
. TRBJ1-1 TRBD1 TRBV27 TGTGCCAGCAGTTTATCATGGGCGGGACAGTTGAACACTGAAGCTTTCTTT CASSLSWAGQLNTEAFF
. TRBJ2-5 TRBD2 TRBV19 TGTGCCAGTAGTATAGGACTAGCGGGAGGAGAGACCCAGTACTTC CASSIGLAGGETQYF
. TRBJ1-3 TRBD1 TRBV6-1 TGTGCCAGCAGTACTGGACAGGGAGACACCATATATTTT CASSTGQGDTIYF
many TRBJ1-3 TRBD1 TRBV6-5 TGTGCCAGCAGTTTTACCGGACAGGGTGCTGGAAACACCATATATTTT CASSFTGQGAGNTIYF
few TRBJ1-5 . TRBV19 TGTGCCAGTAGCGTACGGGACATCCTTGCTCAGCCCCAGCATTTT CASSVRDILAQPQHF
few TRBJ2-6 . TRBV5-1 TGCGCCAGCAGCCCGGGACTGACCCTTGGAGCCAACGTCCTGACTTTC CASSPGLTLGANVLTF
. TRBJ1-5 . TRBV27 TGTGCCAGCAGTCCCCGTACCGGGAATCAGCCCCAGCATTTT CASSPRTGNQPQHF
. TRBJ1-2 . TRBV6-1 TGTGCCAGCAGTGAAGATTTGGAGGATTCAAGTGGCTACACCTTC CASSEDLEDSSGYTF
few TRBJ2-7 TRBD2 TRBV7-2 TGTGCCAGCAGCTCCGGACAGCCGGGACTAGCGGGAGACGAGCAGTACTTC CASSSGQPGLAGDEQYF
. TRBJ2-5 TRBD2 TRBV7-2 TGTGCCAGCAGCTGGACTAGCGGGAACCAAGAGACCCAGTACTTC CASSWTSGNQETQYF